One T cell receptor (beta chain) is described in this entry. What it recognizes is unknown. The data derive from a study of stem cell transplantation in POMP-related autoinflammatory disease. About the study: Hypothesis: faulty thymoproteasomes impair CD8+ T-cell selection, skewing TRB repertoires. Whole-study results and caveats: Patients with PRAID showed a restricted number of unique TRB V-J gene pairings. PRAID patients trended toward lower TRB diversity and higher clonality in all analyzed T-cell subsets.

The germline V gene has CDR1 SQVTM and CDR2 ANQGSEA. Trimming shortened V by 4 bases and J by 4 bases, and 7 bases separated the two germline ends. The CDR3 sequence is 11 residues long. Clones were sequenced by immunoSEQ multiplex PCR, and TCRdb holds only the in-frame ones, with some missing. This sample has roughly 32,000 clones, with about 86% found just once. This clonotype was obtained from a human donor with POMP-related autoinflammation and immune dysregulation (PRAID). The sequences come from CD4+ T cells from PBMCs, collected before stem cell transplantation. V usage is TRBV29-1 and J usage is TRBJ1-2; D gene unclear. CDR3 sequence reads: CSVGGGYGYTF. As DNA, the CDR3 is TGCAGCGTTGGCGGAGGCTATGGCTACACCTTC.